A selection of T cell receptor beta chains follows, all from one sample in a study of esophageal squamous cell carcinoma under preoperative chemotherapy. MiXCR, run by TCRdb on the PCR reads, gives a single entry per CDR3 protein. Altogether approximately 10,000 distinct CDR3 sequences are present, over 40% being singletons, with the ten largest covering 13% to 15%. Sample collection was performed from a patient given preoperative chemotherapy. The receptors originated from a human donor with esophageal squamous cell carcinoma. The donor label of this sample is uncertain. Each CDR3 is given with its conserved first and last residue. The D gene is left open where the match is weak. Size is stated for part of the rows, as once, few or many counts, or as a class when the clone is expanded.

j_gene | v_gene | d_gene | abundance | CDR3aa | CDR3nt
TRBJ2-1 | TRBV6-1 | - | - | CASRDSHGGNNEQFF | TGTGCCAGCCGGGACTCCCATGGAGGAAACAATGAGCAGTTCTTC
TRBJ2-1 | TRBV7-8 | TRBD1 | - | CASSSDRRLGEQFF | TGTGCCAGCAGCTCGGACAGGAGGCTGGGGGAGCAGTTCTTC
TRBJ2-5 | TRBV10-1 | TRBD2 | few | CASSDWASGRQETQYF | TGCGCCAGCAGTGACTGGGCTAGCGGACGCCAAGAGACCCAGTACTTC
TRBJ2-7 | TRBV6-1 | - | - | CASSGPGPYEQYF | TGTGCCAGCAGCGGGCCGGGGCCTTACGAGCAGTACTTC
TRBJ2-1 | TRBV20-1 | - | - | CSARDMGTGSYEQFF | TGCAGTGCTAGAGATATGGGGACGGGATCCTACGAGCAGTTCTTC
TRBJ2-2 | TRBV7-2 | - | - | CASSLTPNTGELFF | TGTGCCAGCAGCTTGACCCCGAACACCGGGGAGCTGTTTTTT
TRBJ2-4 | TRBV10-2 | - | - | CAGRGGSDPETQYF | TGTGCGGGGCGTGGGGGGAGTGACCCAGAGACGCAGTATTTC
TRBJ2-1 | TRBV12-3/TRBV12-4 | - | many | CASSPRTRGDEQFF | TGTGCCAGCAGCCCGCGGACGAGGGGGGATGAGCAGTTCTTC
TRBJ1-1 | TRBV6-5 | - | - | CASSYSQNAEAFF | TGTGCCAGCAGTTACTCACAGAACGCTGAAGCTTTCTTT
TRBJ2-6 | TRBV12-3/TRBV12-4 | - | - | CASSTRGVKLWLHLRF | -
TRBJ1-2 | TRBV11-3 | TRBD1 | medium-sized | CASSPGQGGDYTF | TGTGCCAGCAGTCCGGGACAGGGGGGAGACTACACCTTC
TRBJ2-5 | TRBV7-8 | - | - | CGSRDQDTQYF | TGTGGGAGCCGTGACCAAGATACGCAGTACTTT
TRBJ1-4 | TRBV6-1 | - | few | CASSEDNLEKLFF | TGTGCCAGCAGTGAGGACAATCTTGAAAAACTGTTTTTT
TRBJ2-4 | TRBV6-1 | - | few | CASSGGRGQETQYF | TGTGCGAGCAGTGGGGGGAGAGGCCAAGAGACGCAGTATTTC
TRBJ2-7 | TRBV6-5 | TRBD1 | - | CASRLQGSYEQYF | TGTGCCAGCAGGTTACAGGGGTCCTACGAGCAGTACTTC
TRBJ2-1 | TRBV7-8 | - | few | CASTSVGGVKGEQFF | TGTGCCAGCACCTCCGTCGGGGGAGTAAAAGGTGAGCAGTTCTTC
TRBJ2-7 | TRBV5-6 | - | - | CASSGSSSYEQYF | TGTGCCAGCAGCGGTTCTAGCTCCTACGAGCAGTACTTC
TRBJ2-3 | TRBV10-3 | - | - | CAIPGVRADAQYF | TGTGCCATCCCGGGTGTGAGAGCAGATGCGCAGTATTTT
TRBJ2-5 | TRBV6-1 | - | few | CASSRDPDQETQYF | TGTGCCAGCAGTCGGGACCCTGACCAAGAGACCCAGTACTTC
TRBJ2-7 | TRBV25-1 | - | - | CASSEQGGKVSYEQYF | TGTGCCAGCAGTGAGCAGGGTGGTAAAGTTTCCTACGAGCAGTACTTC
TRBJ2-3 | TRBV6-1 | TRBD2 | - | CASSAGPGGKDMQYF | TGTGCCAGCAGTGCGGGGCCGGGAGGCAAAGATATGCAGTATTTC
TRBJ2-3 | TRBV6-5 | TRBD2 | - | CASSFPALAGAGDTQYF | TGTGCCAGCAGTTTTCCGGCACTAGCGGGAGCGGGAGATACGCAGTACTTT
TRBJ2-7 | TRBV11-2 | - | few | CASRDTWLTYEQYF | TGTGCCAGCAGGGATACATGGCTCACCTACGAGCAGTACTTC
TRBJ2-4 | TRBV6-1 | - | - | CARGVDAEDTQYF | TGTGCCAGGGGGGTGGACGCCGAAGACACGCAGTACTTC
TRBJ2-1 | TRBV6-1 | - | medium-sized | CASRDSQETQFF | TGTGCCAGCAGAGACAGCCAAGAGACCCAGTTCTTC
TRBJ2-1 | TRBV6-1 | - | - | CASAPRSTDKFF | TGTGCCAGCGCCCCTAGATCGACAGACAAGTTCTTC
TRBJ2-3 | TRBV6-1 | - | - | CASSEMVNTETQYF | TGTGCCAGCAGTGAAATGGTGAACACAGAGACCCAGTATTTC
TRBJ2-4 | TRBV7-2 | - | - | CASRVSGVAATDTQYF | TGTGCGAGCCGCGTATCGGGGGTGGCGGCCACAGACACTCAGTATTTC
TRBJ2-1 | TRBV7-2 | - | - | CASSFNGGFEQFF | TGTGCCAGCAGCTTTAACGGGGGCTTTGAGCAGTTCTTC
TRBJ2-2 | TRBV3-1 | - | once | CASSRNPGLSDTGELFF | TGTGCCAGCAGCCGTAATCCGGGGTTGAGTGATACCGGGGAGCTGTTTTTT
TRBJ2-1 | TRBV10-3 | TRBD2 | few | CAPTRTSEHNEQFF | TGTGCCCCCACGAGGACTAGTGAACACAATGAGCAGTTCTTC
TRBJ2-1 | TRBV19 | - | many | CASSMVEVYNEQFF | TGTGCCAGTAGTATGGTTGAGGTCTACAATGAGCAGTTCTTC
TRBJ2-5 | TRBV12-3/TRBV12-4 | - | many | CASSFLEEQYF | TGTGCCAGCAGTTTCCTTGAAGAGCAGTACTTC
TRBJ1-5 | TRBV7-2 | TRBD1 | medium-sized | CASSSYPGQGNQPQHF | TGTGCCAGCAGTTCCTATCCGGGACAGGGGAATCAGCCCCAGCATTTT
TRBJ1-1 | TRBV25-1 | TRBD1 | few | CASSQGARGTEAFF | TGTGCCAGCAGTCAGGGGGCGAGAGGCACTGAAGCTTTCTTT
TRBJ2-7 | TRBV6-1 | - | many | CASSPGLRDHEQYF | TGTGCCAGCAGTCCGGGACTCCGGGACCACGAGCAGTACTTC
TRBJ2-4 | TRBV6-4 | TRBD2 | - | CASSEGLAGANTQYF | TGTGCCAGCAGTGAGGGACTAGCGGGAGCAAATACTCAGTACTTC
TRBJ2-1 | TRBV12-3/TRBV12-4 | - | - | CASSHRGGGEQFF | TGTGCCAGCAGCCACCGCGGAGGAGGTGAGCAGTTCTTC
TRBJ2-1 | TRBV12-3/TRBV12-4 | - | - | CASSPTGGGYNEQFF | TGTGCCAGCAGTCCTACAGGGGGGGGATACAATGAGCAGTTCTTC
TRBJ2-3 | TRBV7-6 | TRBD2 | - | CASGLGGWGKDTQYF | TGTGCCAGCGGCTTGGGGGGGTGGGGCAAAGACACTCAGTATTTT
TRBJ2-1 | TRBV6-1 | - | - | CASSEGAGGSSYNEQFF | TGTGCCAGCAGTGAAGGAGCAGGGGGGAGCTCCTACAATGAGCAGTTCTTC
TRBJ2-4 | TRBV6-1 | - | - | CASSGAWEGALDQNIQYF | TGTGCCAGCAGTGGTGCGTGGGAAGGGGCCTTAGACCAAAACATTCAGTACTTC
TRBJ2-5 | TRBV5-6 | TRBD2 | many | CASSFSPGASGINEQYF | TGTGCCAGCAGCTTTAGTCCCGGGGCTAGCGGGATAAATGAGCAGTACTTC
TRBJ2-3 | TRBV6-1 | TRBD2 | - | CASGIRTSGMGADTQYF | TGTGCCAGCGGGATCAGGACTAGCGGAATGGGAGCGGATACGCAGTATTTT
TRBJ1-4 | TRBV6-1 | - | many | CASSPMGLNEKLFF | TGTGCCAGCAGTCCGATGGGGCTCAATGAAAAACTGTTTTTT
TRBJ2-3 | TRBV27 | TRBD2 | few | CASSPHRGVTYEQYF | TGTGCCAGCAGTCCCCATCGGGGGGTGACCTACGAGCAGTATTTT
TRBJ2-1 | TRBV7-6 | TRBD1 | many | CASSLGQGSYEQFF | TGTGCCAGCAGCTTAGGACAGGGATCCTACGAGCAGTTCTTC
TRBJ1-2 | TRBV7-6 | - | many | CASSSNRDNYGYTF | TGTGCCAGCAGCTCGAACAGAGATAACTATGGCTACACCTTC
TRBJ2-3 | TRBV7-8 | - | - | CGRAHGGRGAETQYF | TGTGGCAGGGCGCATGGGGGGCGTGGCGCAGAGACGCAGTATTTC
TRBJ2-1 | TRBV12-3/TRBV12-4 | TRBD2 | - | CASSDPTSGRRGTQFF | TGTGCCAGCAGTGACCCGACTAGCGGGAGGCGGGGGACCCAGTTCTTC
TRBJ2-7 | TRBV12-5 | - | medium-sized | CASGQGGAAEQYF | TGTGCTAGTGGCCAGGGTGGGGCGGCCGAGCAGTACTTC
TRBJ2-7 | TRBV6-1 | - | - | CASSEVRLLSSYEQYF | TGTGCCAGCAGTGAAGTTCGTCTACTAAGCTCCTACGAGCAGTACTTC
TRBJ2-2 | TRBV6-5 | - | once | CASSWHWGVTGKLYF | TGTGCCAGCAGTTGGCATTGGGGGGTCACAGGGAAGCTGTATTTT
TRBJ2-1 | TRBV6-5 | TRBD2 | - | CASSYSGLNSEQFF | TGTGCCAGCAGTTACTCGGGACTAAATAGCGAGCAGTTCTTC
TRBJ2-3 | TRBV10-3 | - | - | CASGAGGKDTQYF | TGTGCCTCGGGGGCCGGGGGCAAAGACACTCAGTATTTC
TRBJ2-3 | TRBV6-4 | - | - | CASSDSGTGATDTQYF | TGTGCCAGCAGTGACTCGGGGACGGGAGCCACAGATACGCAGTATTTT
TRBJ2-2 | TRBV23-1 | TRBD1 | many | CASTHTSKARDREFTGELFF | TGCGCCAGCACCCACACATCTAAAGCCCGGGACAGAGAGTTCACCGGGGAGCTGTTTTTT
TRBJ2-2 | TRBV7-8 | - | large | CASSLTGPTGELFF | TGTGCCAGCAGCCTAACAGGGCCCACCGGGGAGCTGTTTTTT
TRBJ2-7 | TRBV10-1 | - | many | CASSESGGEQYF | TGCGCCAGCAGTGAGTCGGGGGGCGAGCAGTACTTC
TRBJ2-7 | TRBV3-1 | - | many | CASSPRIGGRGDEQYF | TGTGCCAGCAGCCCGAGGATCGGAGGGAGGGGGGACGAGCAGTACTTC